The 23 T cell receptor beta chains given below trace back to one sample, sequenced in a study of T cell repertoires in cytomegalovirus infection. No cognate antigen is known for these TCRs. One entry per CDR3 protein, called by TCRdb with MiXCR from the reads. The table shows 70,000 to 85,000 distinct CDR3 sequences, with 35% to 50% occurring only once. Sequences were derived from CD8+ T cells from cultured PBMCs, sampled from culture after CMV antigen stimulation. These receptors were taken from a human donor in good health (CMV status not recorded). Some clones in this sample may be carry-over from other donors' samples.

The rearrangement links TRBV19 to TRBJ2-3; TRBD2 matches at 10 bases. Germline CDR1 reads LNHDA; CDR2 reads SQIVND (reference sequence). This CDR3 contains 17 residues. V gave up 3 bases and J gave up 2 bases; unmatched junction bases: 8. The CDR3 loop is CASSISLAGATTDTQYF. The CDR3, as DNA: TGTGCCAGTAGTATCTCCCTAGCGGGGGCCACCACAGATACGCAGTATTTT.

J is TRBJ2-7 and V is TRBV20-1; tentative D call: TRBD1 (6 bases). The CDR3 consists of 15 residues. Germline V gives CDR1 DFQATT, CDR2 SNEGSKA (reference sequence). Trimming removed 4 bases at V and 2 bases at J, with 18 bases between. CDR3: CSATNRDTETYEQYF. The CDR3 coding sequence is TGCAGTGCTACTAACCGGGACACCGAAACCTACGAGCAGTACTTC.

This clonotype came up a few times. The rearrangement links TRBV28 to TRBJ2-1; 11 bases map to TRBD2. This CDR3 spans 17 amino acids. The trim removed 3 bases at V and 4 bases at J, leaving 8 bases unmatched. Germline CDR1 and CDR2: MDHEN and SYDVKM. This chain's CDR3 is CASSFGGSGGAYNEQFF. The DNA for the CDR3 is TGTGCCAGCAGTTTTGGTGGTAGCGGGGGGGCTTACAATGAGCAGTTCTTC.

The chain has TRBV6-8 and TRBJ2-2; D is possibly TRBD2 (6 bases). This CDR3 comprises 17 residues. V was pared by 8 bases and J by 4 bases, with 23 bases between. Looked up from germline, CDR1 is MNHGY and CDR2 is SAAAGT. The CDR3 here is CASHPRRGNFGTGELFF. In DNA, the CDR3 is TGTGCCAGCCACCCCCGGAGGGGTAACTTCGGCACCGGGGAGCTGTTTTTT.

This clonotype was detected many times. The gene calls are TRBV7-6 and TRBJ2-6, with 7 bases that match TRBD1. The trim removed 6 bases at V and 4 bases at J, leaving 9 bases unmatched. From germline, CDR1 is SGHVS and CDR2 FNYEAQ. The CDR3 totals 16 residues. The CDR3 region is CASSYTGEGGANVLTF. The CDR3 DNA is TGTGCCAGCAGTTACACAGGGGAAGGAGGGGCCAACGTCCTGACTTTC.

The chain carries TRBV6-8 and TRBJ1-1; D remains unclear. Germline V lookup: CDR1 MNHGY, CDR2 SAAAGT. The CDR3 runs to 13 residues. Between the trimmed V and J ends, which lost 10 bases and 0 bases, there was a span of 12 bases. The CDR3 DNA sequence: TGTGCCACCAAAAGCGGTTTGAACACTGAAGCTTTCTTT. This sequence encodes CATKSGLNTEAFF.

This clonotype turned up a few times. The chain recombines TRBV12-3 or TRBV12-4 with TRBJ1-6; D is ambiguous. The CDR3 is 18 amino acids. The V end lost 6 bases, the J end lost 2 bases, and 20 bases lay between the germline ends. The CDR3 DNA is TGTGCCAGCAGCCCTCGGGTCTCGGTAGCCCCCTATAATTCACCCCTCCACTTT. This codes for CASSPRVSVAPYNSPLHF.

On this clonotype itself: At one of its ends the junction is not consistent with the germline gene, which may arise from a read error. The V gene is TRBV29-1, the J gene TRBJ2-3; the match to TRBD2 covers 9 bases. The CDR3 length is 15 residues. Germline CDR1 reads SQVTM; CDR2 reads ANQGSEA. The CDR3 DNA is TGCAGCGTAGAACCGGGACTAGCCTCGACAGATATGCAGTATTTT. This codes for CSVEPGLASTDMQYF.

The genes are TRBV6-2 or TRBV6-3 and TRBJ1-5; 7 bases are a match to TRBD1. The germline V gene has CDR1 MNHEY and CDR2 SVGEGT. This CDR3 contains 15 residues. Trimming at V came to 6 bases and at J to 2 bases, leaving 7 bases not matched to a gene. This CDR3 is CASRHRTGGNQPQHF. Here the CDR3 DNA reads TGTGCCAGCAGGCATCGGACAGGCGGCAATCAGCCCCAGCATTTT.

The V gene is TRBV19, the J gene TRBJ2-2; D gene ambiguous. CDR3 size: 14 residues. The V gene lost 3 bases and the J gene lost 6 bases, with 11 bases spanning the gap. Germline loops: CDR1 LNHDA, CDR2 SQIVND (reference sequence). The CDR3 reads CASSISVSSGELFF. The CDR3 DNA follows: TGTGCCAGTAGTATTTCAGTTTCTTCCGGGGAGCTGTTTTTT.

V is TRBV7-2 and J is TRBJ2-7, with D perhaps TRBD1 (6 bases). Germline lookup yields CDR1 SGHTA and CDR2 FQGNSA. This CDR3 comprises 14 residues. V shed 1 base and J shed 6 bases, with 13 bases lying between them. CDR3 in amino acids: CASSLVGTGSEQYF. For the CDR3, the DNA is TGTGCCAGCAGCTTAGTTGGTACAGGGTCCGAGCAGTACTTC.

This clonotype has more than one count but fewer than ten. The chain joins TRBV24-1 to TRBJ2-3, with D perhaps TRBD2 (6 bases). Germline assignment: CDR1 KGHDR and CDR2 SFDVKD. The V end was cut by 3 bases, the J end by 2 bases, with 20 bases between. This CDR3 is built from 18 residues. The CDR3 DNA reads as TGTGCCACCAGTGATACCCTCGCCGCAGGAGGGGCCACAGATACGCAGTATTTT. Protein sequence: CATSDTLAAGGATDTQYF.

Points on this clonotype: No conserved phenylalanine or tryptophan ends this CDR3, so it is likely a read error. V is TRBV7-6 and J is TRBJ2-7; TRBD2 is a possible D gene (5 bases). The V gene's germline CDR1 is SGHVS and CDR2 FNYEAQ. V shed 4 bases and J shed 4 bases, with 8 bases lying between them. The CDR3 extends over 12 amino acids. CDR3 nucleotides: TGTGCCAGCAGCTCATCGGGATACGAGCAGTACATC. Amino acids: CASSSSGYEQYI.

V is TRBV6-6 and J is TRBJ1-2; TRBD1 matches at 10 bases. The V segment lost 2 bases and the J segment 3 bases; nucleotides outside the gene matches: 6. This CDR3 spans 16 amino acids. Germline CDR1 reads MNHNY; CDR2 reads SVGAGI (reference sequence). The CDR3 sequence is CASSYTGTGVDYGYTF. The CDR3 bases are TGTGCCAGCAGTTACACCGGGACAGGGGTCGACTATGGCTACACCTTC.

A few counts support this clonotype. DNA for the CDR3: TGTGCCAGCAGCCCGATAGGGAATCAGCCCCAGCATTTT. Translated: CASSPIGNQPQHF. The J gene is TRBJ1-5, the V gene TRBV7-6, with D hard to call. V lost 5 bases and J 4 bases, leaving 9 bases between the germline ends. Germline CDR1 reads SGHVS; CDR2 reads FNYEAQ. This CDR3 contains 13 residues.

The V call is TRBV27, the J call TRBJ1-5; D gene ambiguous. This CDR3 has 14 amino acids. In germline, CDR1 is MNHEY, CDR2 SMNVEV (reference sequence). Trimming cost V 7 bases and J 8 bases, with 18 bases left between them. CDR3 amino acids: CASTSDLLLEPQHF. The CDR3 region has the DNA TGTGCCAGCACTTCGGATCTATTACTGGAGCCCCAGCATTTT.

The sample holds a few counts of this clonotype. The chain joins TRBV29-1 to TRBJ2-3; TRBD2 matches at 7 bases. Looked up from germline, CDR1 is SQVTM and CDR2 is ANQGSEA. The CDR3 contains 14 residues. V dropped 0 bases and J dropped 1; count of bases not matched to a gene: 1. CDR3 residues: CSVEDAGGTDTQYF. In nucleotides, the CDR3 is TGCAGCGTTGAAGATGCGGGGGGCACAGATACGCAGTATTTT.

CDR3 residues: CASSFGAQGLAYEQYF. As DNA, the CDR3 is TGTGCCAGCAGCTTCGGAGCCCAGGGCTTAGCCTACGAGCAGTACTTC. V is TRBV7-2 and J is TRBJ2-7; D perhaps matches TRBD1 (5 bases). Trimming took off 3 bases at V and 2 bases at J, with 17 bases between the two ends. The CDR3 is 16 amino acids. The germline gives CDR1 SGHTA, CDR2 FQGNSA.

This clonotype was detected once. The rearrangement links TRBV29-1 to TRBJ2-1; TRBD2 aligns across 7 bases. After removal of 3 bases from V and 4 bases from J, the junction contained 12 bases not matched to a gene. Germline V gene data show CDR1 as SQVTM and CDR2 as ANQGSEA. The CDR3 covers 16 residues. CDR3 coding DNA: TGCAGCGTTGAGGGTGGGGGGGGGTCGTTATACAATGAGCAGTTCTTC. Protein product: CSVEGGGGSLYNEQFF.

The V call is TRBV4-2, the J call TRBJ2-7, with D tentatively TRBD2 (6 bases). Germline CDR1 LGHNA, CDR2 YNFKEQ. The CDR3 sequence is 16 residues long. V dropped 3 bases and J dropped 0 bases, with 15 bases sitting between them. CDR3 coding DNA: TGTGCCAGCAGCCATGACGGGGGTCTAAGCTCCTACGAGCAGTACTTC. This encodes CASSHDGGLSSYEQYF.

In this sample, this clonotype turned up a few times. The V and J genes are TRBV4-1 and TRBJ2-5; D may be TRBD2 (6 bases). V lost 2 bases and J lost 5, with 15 bases in between. The CDR3 loop spans 15 amino acids. Germline loops: CDR1 MGHRA, CDR2 YSYEKL. The CDR3 is CASSQRSQAGETQYF. As DNA, the CDR3 is TGCGCCAGCAGCCAAAGGTCTCAAGCGGGCGAGACCCAGTACTTC.

This sequence joins TRBV12-3 or TRBV12-4 and TRBJ2-4; TRBD2 might be the D (5 bases). Trimming cost V 2 bases and J 5 bases, with 22 bases left between them. CDR3 length: 18 residues. CDR3 residues: CASSLNLEGLAEENIQYF. The DNA of the CDR3 is TGTGCCAGCAGTTTAAATCTGGAAGGGCTGGCGGAGGAAAACATTCAGTACTTC.

The chain recombines TRBV4-1 with TRBJ1-3; perhaps TRBD1 as D (5 bases). CDR3 size: 15 residues. Germline CDR1 and CDR2: MGHRA and YSYEKL. V was cut by 4 bases and J by 0 bases, with 10 bases left in between. CDR3 coding DNA: TGCGCCAGCAGCCCCGGGACGAGCTCTGGAAACACCATATATTTT. This translates into CASSPGTSSGNTIYF.